This T cell receptor beta chain was observed in a study of regulatory T cells in long-lasting Graves disease (dated by TCRdb to about 2021). Background on the whole study: Persistent Graves' disease was defined as antithyroid drug treatment for over 5 years with persistently positive TSH receptor autoantibodies. Persistent Graves' disease patients were compared with newly diagnosed Graves' disease patients by peripheral blood TCR sequencing and RNA sequencing. The study took place in China and was registered as a clinical trial. A total of around 35 samples underwent TCR sequencing, from about 13 patients with persistent Graves' disease and roughly 20 patients with newly diagnosed Graves' disease. On average, persistent Graves' disease patients in the clinical cohort had been on antithyroid drugs for around ten years.

The method was multiplex PCR. For sequencing, an Illumina HiSeq 4000 was employed. TCR beta libraries were built with iRepertoire HTBI primers and Arm-PCR amplification of CDR3 regions. Before sequencing, the PCR products went through gel purification. The original pipeline was this. Gene usage analysis of CDR3 amino acid clonotypes relied on the 60 or so TRBV and 14 TRBJ segments identified across samples. COPE and FqMerger were used to merge filtered high-quality paired reads into contigs. BLAST was used to align contigs to IMGT TRBV, TRBD and TRBJ reference genes, and CDR3 was defined according to IMGT. Clonotypes above 0.1% frequency were classified as highly expanded clones. Repertoire diversity was measured by Shannon entropy, and V-J evenness by the Gini coefficient. Clonotypes shared by more than one individual were considered public. TCRdb handled the public reads itself, with Q25 trimming in fastp and clone calling in MiXCR, and kept productive beta chains. When rows share a CDR3 protein, they turn into one entry using the most common DNA and genes. TCRdb's processing, not the authors' own work, is the source of the V and J calls. Present in this sample are about 430,000 distinct CDR3 sequences, around 20% of which were seen just once. Of the sample, over 11% is held by the ten largest clones.

This clonotype was observed a handful of times. The specificity of this receptor is unknown. Per-base quality was not reported, and no clone a single base away is much larger than it. Looking up the germline V gene yields CDR1 MNHEY and CDR2 SVGEGT. V and J are truncated by 6 bases and 6 bases respectively, leaving an intervening sequence of 18 bases. The cysteine opens and the phenylalanine closes a CDR3 of 15 amino acids. Only CDR3 DNA remains: 45 bases, in frame from the first base. The study at large found these results: TRBV28, TRBJ1-2 and TRBJ2-5 were preferentially used in persistent disease, while TRBV20-1 and TRBJ2-1 were favored in newly diagnosed disease. Only the TCR beta chain was sequenced and analyzed. The small sample size was acknowledged by the authors as a limitation that may reduce accuracy. Compared with newly diagnosed patients, persistent Graves' disease patients had lower TCR Shannon entropy and fewer highly expanded clones, which suggests clonal expansion. A larger number of public clonotypes was shared among persistent patients (approximately 2,600) than among newly diagnosed patients (roughly 970). Because the primary lesion, thyroid tissue, could not be accessed, the study looked at peripheral blood alone.

Read against the paper, the sample's time point label means: persistent/refractory GD, antithyroid drugs over 5 years with positive TRAb. RNA was extracted from PBMCs in TRIzol for both TCR sequencing and RNA sequencing. Graves' disease was diagnosed according to American Thyroid Association guidelines. Patients were recruited from an endocrinology department in Xi'an, China. From each patient, roughly 9 milliliters of peripheral blood was collected into an EDTA anticoagulant tube. Ficoll Paque Plus density gradient separation was used to isolate PBMCs, and no further T cell sorting was performed. An Agilent 2100 Bioanalyzer and agarose gel were used to assess RNA quality, and a NanoDrop 2000 was used to measure RNA concentration.

The receptor was isolated from a female donor with Graves disease. The chain joins TRBV6-2 or TRBV6-3 to TRBJ1-5; the D gene remains uncertain. The source material was peripheral blood mononuclear cells (PBMCs), sampled when the disease was refractory, from a patient treated with antithyroid drugs. At the DNA level, the sequence is TGTGCCAGCAGATCTCCCGGGAGGGCCCCTCAGCCCCAGCATTTT. The resulting protein is CASRSPGRAPQPQHF.